These 29 T cell receptor beta chains came from one sample sequenced in a study of T cell repertoires in cytomegalovirus infection. TCRdb fed the reads into MiXCR, producing one record per CDR3 protein. The table records 490,000 or so distinct CDR3 sequences, 10% to 12% of them present only once. Sequencing was performed on PBMCs. These receptors originate from a human donor in good health (CMV status not recorded). Some clones in this sample may be carry-over from other donors' samples.

This clonotype was seen a handful of times. V gene TRBV4-2 combines with J gene TRBJ1-1; TRBD1 matches at 7 bases. Trimming removed 1 base from V and 1 base from J; junction bases left unmatched: 6. The germline CDR1 and CDR2 sequences are LGHNA and YNFKEQ. The CDR3 extends over 16 amino acids. CDR3 in amino acids: CASSQGPGTANTEAFF. The CDR3 DNA is TGTGCCAGCAGCCAAGGCCCCGGGACAGCGAACACTGAAGCTTTCTTT.

The chain couples TRBV29-1 to TRBJ2-2; the match to TRBD2 covers 9 bases. The germline V gene has CDR1 SQVTM and CDR2 ANQGSEA. This CDR3 spans 15 amino acids. V was pared by 5 bases and J by 1 base, with 5 bases of the junction left unmatched. This CDR3 is CSVLGTSRNTGELFF. The CDR3 DNA reads TGCAGCGTTCTTGGGACTAGCAGGAACACCGGGGAGCTGTTTTTT.

This clonotype was found many times. The gene calls are TRBV2 and TRBJ1-1; D unclear. Trimming took off 6 bases at V and 5 bases at J, with 19 bases between the two ends. CDR1 is SNHLY, CDR2 FYNNEI, per germline. The CDR3 consists of 15 residues. CDR3 loop: CASSLVPVSGTEAFF. Written as DNA, the CDR3 is TGTGCCAGCAGCCTTGTCCCGGTCTCGGGGACTGAAGCTTTCTTT.

In its sample, this clonotype was seen many times. The rearrangement joins TRBV5-4 to TRBJ2-2; D is ambiguous. This CDR3 contains 12 residues. The germline V gene has CDR1 SGHNT and CDR2 YYREEE (reference sequence). V lost 3 bases to trimming and J lost 6 bases, with 6 bases between them. In DNA, the CDR3 is TGTGCCAGCAGCTCTAGACCCGGGGAGCTGTTTTTT. This sequence encodes CASSSRPGELFF.

This clonotype was detected a few times. V usage is TRBV9 and J usage is TRBJ1-2; D possibly corresponds to TRBD1 (5 bases). With 4 bases removed from V and 13 bases from J, the gap between germline ends came to 14 bases. Germline-derived CDR1 and CDR2 are SGDLS and YYNGEE. This CDR3 is 11 amino acids long. The CDR3 reads CASSSLGVSTF. The CDR3 region has the DNA TGTGCCAGCAGCTCCCTAGGGGTATCCACCTTC.

CDR3 DNA sequence: TGTGCCAGCAGTCCCTTGACTCATCGAATGGGGGATACGCAGTATTTT. As protein: CASSPLTHRMGDTQYF. The chain recombines TRBV6-5 with TRBJ2-3; D is undetermined. Between the trimmed V and J ends, which lost 5 bases and 6 bases, there was a span of 21 bases. Germline CDR1 reads MNHEY; CDR2 reads SVGAGI. The CDR3 length is 16 residues.

This clonotype was counted a few times. The rearrangement uses TRBV10-3 and TRBJ1-5; tentatively, D is TRBD1 (5 bases). Germline values: CDR1 ENHRY, CDR2 SYGVKD. V lost 10 bases and J 10 bases, leaving 20 bases between the germline ends. This CDR3 contains 13 residues. The chain's CDR3 is CATKPRAGQPQHF. The CDR3 coding sequence is TGTGCCACTAAACCTAGGGCGGGGCAACCCCAGCATTTT.

This clonotype has just a few counts. The chain employs TRBV2 and TRBJ2-3; 9 bases are a match to TRBD2. The CDR3 extends over 14 amino acids. Germline V gene lookup returns CDR1 SNHLY and CDR2 FYNNEI. V shed 6 bases, J shed 4 bases, and the junction held 5 bases outside the gene matches. The CDR3 DNA follows: TGTGCCAGCAGGCGAGCGGGAGGTGCAGATACGCAGTATTTT. It encodes CASRRAGGADTQYF.

V and J are TRBV14 and TRBJ2-7; TRBD1 agrees at 11 bases. V lost 0 bases to trimming and J lost 7 bases; unmatched junction nucleotides: 8. The CDR3 has 16 residues. Germline lookup yields CDR1 SGHDN and CDR2 FVKESK. The CDR3 sequence is CASSQDRGTGGSEQYF. The CDR3 DNA is TGTGCCAGCAGCCAAGATAGAGGGACAGGGGGAAGTGAGCAGTACTTC.

This clonotype was seen at least ten times. The gene calls are TRBV10-3 and TRBJ2-7; no reliable D call. V lost 7 bases, J lost 1 base, and 17 bases lay in between. CDR1 and CDR2 (germline): ENHRY, SYGVKD. The CDR3 runs 15 residues. The CDR3 DNA sequence: TGTGCCATCAAACGACTGCCAGGTAGTTCCTACGAGCAGTACTTC. Its protein is CAIKRLPGSSYEQYF.

This clonotype showed up many times. The chain joins TRBV6-1 to TRBJ1-5; D might be TRBD1 (5 bases). Germline V gene data show CDR1 as MNHNS and CDR2 as SASEGT. The CDR3 runs to 15 residues. V lost 6 bases to trimming and J lost 1 base, with 13 bases between them. Here the CDR3 DNA reads TGTGCCAGCAGGTCACAGGTATTAAGCAATCAGCCCCAGCATTTT. It translates to CASRSQVLSNQPQHF.

This clonotype was counted at least ten times. The chain joins TRBV20-1 to TRBJ2-1; 8 nucleotides match TRBD2. The CDR3 length is 15 residues. V was clipped by 7 bases and J by 4 bases; unmatched bases: 12. The germline CDR1 and CDR2 sequences are DFQATT and SNEGSKA (reference sequence). CDR3 coding DNA: TGCAGTGTCCCCGCCGGGGGGGCGGGGTACAATGAGCAGTTCTTC. It encodes CSVPAGGAGYNEQFF.

This chain links TRBV6-2 or TRBV6-3 with TRBJ1-1, with TRBD1 matching over 8 bases. Trimming took 5 bases from V and 1 from J; bases not matched to a gene: 15. Germline CDR1 and CDR2: MNHEY and SVGEGT. The CDR3 has 18 amino acids. CDR3 region: CASSIGDRRFGGNTEAFF. CDR3 nucleotides: TGTGCCAGCAGTATTGGGGACAGGCGCTTCGGGGGGAACACTGAAGCTTTCTTT.

The V call is TRBV6-1, the J call TRBJ2-1; D is possibly TRBD1 (5 bases). The length of the CDR3 is 14 residues. The V end lost 1 base, the J end lost 7 bases, and 11 bases lay between the germline ends. The germline V gene has CDR1 MNHNS and CDR2 SASEGT. The CDR3 region is CASSEVRVGNEQFF. For the CDR3, the DNA is TGTGCCAGCAGTGAAGTCAGGGTGGGTAATGAGCAGTTCTTC.

V and J are TRBV20-1 and TRBJ1-1; the match to TRBD1 covers 7 bases. In germline, CDR1 is DFQATT, CDR2 SNEGSKA (reference sequence). The CDR3 is made up of 14 amino acids. V lost 5 bases, J lost 4 bases, and 10 bases stayed unmatched. In nucleotides, the CDR3 is TGCAGTGCTCTAGAAGGGGGCGGGGGCACTGAAGCTTTCTTT. As protein: CSALEGGGGTEAFF.

The sample holds a few counts of this clonotype. The chain combines TRBV27 with TRBJ2-5; no definite D call. CDR3 length equals 15 residues. The germline CDR1 and CDR2 sequences are MNHEY and SMNVEV (reference sequence). Between the trimmed V and J ends, which lost 2 bases and 2 bases, there was a span of 12 bases. The CDR3 loop is CASSLVWAPQETQYF. The CDR3 DNA reads TGTGCCAGCAGTTTAGTATGGGCTCCGCAAGAGACCCAGTACTTC.

This sequence joins TRBV9 and TRBJ2-2; possibly TRBD1 or TRBD2 for D (6 bases each). Between the trimmed V and J ends, which lost 4 bases and 7 bases, there was a span of 17 bases. CDR3 size: 15 residues. Germline CDR1 and CDR2: SGDLS and YYNGEE. CDR3 DNA sequence: TGTGCCAGCAGCCCTAACGGGGGCGAGGGCGGGGAGCTGTTTTTT. This gives the protein CASSPNGGEGGELFF. Complete variable domain (other parts from reference TRBV9 and TRBJ2-2): DSGVTQTPKHLITATGQRVTLRCSPRSGDLSVYWYQQSLDQGLQFLIQYYNGEERAKGNILERFSAQQFPDLHSELNLSSLELGDSALYFCASSPNGGEGGELFFGEGSRLTVL.

This clonotype appeared many times. This chain connects TRBV12-5 to TRBJ2-5; 8 nucleotides align to TRBD2. The V segment lost 3 bases and the J segment 0 bases; nucleotides outside the gene matches: 9. The CDR3 spans 17 residues. CDR1 is LGHNT and CDR2 is FRNRAP in the germline V gene. CDR3 sequence: CASGFEVRAGDQETQYF. For the CDR3, the DNA is TGTGCTAGTGGTTTTGAGGTTCGAGCGGGGGACCAAGAGACCCAGTACTTC. The entire variable domain, with the rest obtained from reference TRBV12-5 and TRBJ2-5, is as follows: DARVTQTPRHKVTEMGQEVTMRCQPILGHNTVFWYRQTMMQGLELLAYFRNRAPLDDSGMPKDRFSAEMPDATLATLKIQPSEPRDSAVYFCASGFEVRAGDQETQYFGPGTRLLVL.

V usage is TRBV13 and J usage is TRBJ2-7, with D unresolved. This CDR3 is 14 amino acids long. V was cut by 7 bases and J by 2 bases, with 15 bases left in between. The germline gives CDR1 PRHDT, CDR2 FYEKMQ (reference sequence). CDR3 DNA: TGTGCCAGCACCCGCTCGGCCGCCGCCTACGAGCAGTACTTC. As protein: CASTRSAAAYEQYF.

This clonotype appeared many times. The chain links TRBV10-3 to TRBJ2-3, with 9 bases that match TRBD1. The CDR3 runs to 15 residues. V lost 10 bases, J lost 1 base, and 9 bases stayed unmatched. Germline-derived CDR1 and CDR2 are ENHRY and SYGVKD. The CDR3 nucleotides read TGTGCCACCAATCCACGGACAGGGGGCACAGATACGCAGTATTTT. Translation: CATNPRTGGTDTQYF.

The table lists this clonotype with many counts. The rearrangement uses TRBV11-2 and TRBJ1-2; D is possibly TRBD1 (6 bases). Germline V lookup: CDR1 SGHAT, CDR2 FQNNGV. V gave up 2 bases and J gave up 2 bases, with 15 bases separating them. The CDR3 is made up of 16 amino acids. The DNA of the CDR3 is TGTGCCAGCAGCTTAAAAGCATTTGGGGGCAACTATGGCTACACCTTC. As protein: CASSLKAFGGNYGYTF.

The table lists this clonotype with many counts. This chain joins TRBV5-4 and TRBJ2-7; 9 nucleotides align to TRBD1. The J segment lost 2 bases and the V segment lost 1 base, leaving 7 bases of the junction unmatched. The CDR3 runs to 16 residues. Germline CDR1 and CDR2: SGHNT and YYREEE (reference sequence). The chain's CDR3 is CASSLPPGQGPYEQYF. In nucleotides, the CDR3 is TGTGCCAGCAGCTTGCCCCCGGGACAGGGACCCTACGAGCAGTACTTC.

The V and J genes are TRBV12-3 or TRBV12-4 and TRBJ1-6; 10 nucleotides line up with TRBD1. Trimming took 7 bases from V and 9 from J; bases not matched to a gene: 6. The CDR3 has 14 residues. The CDR3 protein is CASTRDRGTSPLHF. CDR3 coding DNA: TGTGCCAGCACTCGGGACAGGGGAACTTCACCCCTCCACTTT.

The chain has TRBV2 and TRBJ2-2; 7 bases fit TRBD1. Per germline, CDR1 SNHLY and CDR2 FYNNEI. Trimming took 7 bases from V and 4 from J; bases not matched to a gene: 6. The CDR3 is 14 amino acids. The CDR3 protein is CASTETGSTGELFF. Written as DNA, the CDR3 is TGTGCCAGCACCGAGACAGGGTCCACCGGGGAGCTGTTTTTT.

This clonotype was observed at least ten times. The V gene is TRBV4-1, the J gene TRBJ2-2, with no clear D. The CDR3 consists of 15 residues. The V gene lost 3 bases and the J gene lost 2 bases, with 10 bases spanning the gap. Germline V gene lookup returns CDR1 MGHRA and CDR2 YSYEKL. CDR3 bases: TGCGCCAGCAGCCAGCTTCCCTCCAACACCGGGGAGCTGTTTTTT. Translating gives CASSQLPSNTGELFF.

Comment on this clonotype: A clone one base away is much larger, so this may be a read error. The chain links TRBV24-1 to TRBJ2-1; D is undetermined. The CDR3 totals 12 residues. CDR1 KGHDR and CDR2 SFDVKD come from the germline V gene. The CDR3 reads CTTSDSEARLFF. The CDR3 DNA is TGTACCACCAGTGATTCTGAAGCCAGGCTGTTCTTC.

This clonotype was seen many times. The rearrangement joins TRBV19 to TRBJ1-4, with TRBD1 matching 7 bases. CDR3 length: 13 residues. The V segment lost 3 bases and the J segment 8 bases; nucleotides outside the gene matches: 3. The germline gives CDR1 LNHDA, CDR2 SQIVND (reference sequence). CDR3 in amino acids: CASSITGVEKLFF. DNA of the CDR3: TGTGCCAGTAGTATTACAGGGGTCGAAAAACTGTTTTTT.

This clonotype was observed many times. This chain uses TRBV6-5 with TRBJ2-7, with 11 bases lining up with TRBD1. There are 15 residues in the CDR3. The germline V gene encodes CDR1 MNHEY and CDR2 SVGAGI. J was trimmed by 6 bases and V by 0 bases; bases with no gene match: 4. CDR3 bases: TGTGCCAGCAGTTACTCAGGACAGGGGGCTTTCGAGCAGTACTTC. Translation gives CASSYSGQGAFEQYF.

J is TRBJ2-3 and V is TRBV12-3 or TRBV12-4; TRBD2 matches at 7 bases. CDR3 length: 14 amino acids. With V trimmed by 5 bases and J by 4 bases, 6 bases remained unmatched. CDR3 residues: CASSLGGDADTQYF. The CDR3 DNA is TGTGCCAGCAGTCTTGGGGGGGACGCAGATACGCAGTATTTT.